This TCR beta chain was sequenced in a study of breast tumors, draining lymph nodes, adjacent tissues. Germline CDR1 is SGHNT and CDR2 is YYREEE (reference sequence). The CDR3 runs to 14 residues. Between the trimmed V and J ends, which lost 0 bases and 0 bases, there was a span of 7 bases. A note on this clonotype: Its antigen is still unknown.

A single record per CDR3 protein comes from TCRdb applying MiXCR to the multiplex PCR reads. The table records 190,000 or so distinct CDR3 sequences, approximately 33% of them present only once. Axillary draining lymph nodes of breast cancer patients supplied the node samples. Overall study findings and caveats: Luminal-like breast cancer showed significantly greater tumor-nontumor repertoire similarity than basal-like breast cancer did. Most tumor T cells seemingly derive from lymph node, then expand in tumor. The lymph node origin of tumor T cells was framed as consistent with a hypothesis, not demonstrated. Tumors had less TCR diversity than lymph nodes, more than nontumor tissue.

This clonotype originated in a female donor with breast cancer. Some clones in this sample may be carry-over from other donors' samples. The rearrangement links TRBV5-4 to TRBJ2-7; D uncertain. What was sequenced was axillary lymph node tissue. CDR3 sequence: CASSLDLSSYEQYF. The CDR3, as DNA: TGTGCCAGCAGCTTGGACTTGAGCTCCTACGAGCAGTACTTC.